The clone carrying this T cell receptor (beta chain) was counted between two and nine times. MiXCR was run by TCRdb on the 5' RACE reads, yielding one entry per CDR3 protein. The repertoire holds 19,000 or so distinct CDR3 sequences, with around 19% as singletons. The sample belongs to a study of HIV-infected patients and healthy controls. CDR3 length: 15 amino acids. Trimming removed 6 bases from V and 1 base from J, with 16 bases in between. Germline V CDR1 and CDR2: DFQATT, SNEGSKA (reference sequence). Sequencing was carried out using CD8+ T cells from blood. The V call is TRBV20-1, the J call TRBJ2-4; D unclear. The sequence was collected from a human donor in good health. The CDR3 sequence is CSAKGISEAKNIQYF. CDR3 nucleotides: TGCAGTGCCAAGGGTATATCGGAGGCCAAAAACATTCAGTACTTC.